The 20 T cell receptor beta chains below all came from one sample that was sequenced in a study of low-dose radiotherapy and immunotherapy resistance in tumors. As to time point: before trial treatment. TRAV and TRBV primers primed cDNA for both TCRalpha and TCRbeta. TCR amplification involved around 22 PCR cycles with a constant-region primer and V-primer adapter. One entry per CDR3 protein results from TCRdb running MiXCR on the reads. This table holds approximately 84,000 distinct CDR3 sequences, roughly a sixth found once. The sequencing used PBMCs, collected before treatment. These receptors all stem from a male donor with prostate cancer.

As concerns this clonotype: This may arise from a read error, as a much more abundant clone is one base away. This rearrangement joins TRBV19 to TRBJ1-1, with 8 bases that match TRBD1. The CDR3 is made up of 16 amino acids. CDR1 is LNHDA, CDR2 SQIVND, per germline (reference sequence). CDR3 in DNA: TGTGCCAATAGTTCCTGGACAGGGAAAGCGTTGGCTGAAGCTTTCTTT. This translates into CANSSWTGKALAEAFF.

This clonotype was found many times. The V and J genes are TRBV28 and TRBJ1-3; D not resolved. The CDR3 covers 14 residues. In germline, CDR1 is MDHEN, CDR2 SYDVKM. V was clipped by 3 bases and J by 2 bases, with 8 bases between them. The CDR3 DNA reads as TGTGCCAGCAGTTTGACGGGCCCTGGAAACACCATATATTTT. Amino acids: CASSLTGPGNTIYF.

A note on this clonotype: A single base separates this from a much larger clone, so it may be a read error. The rearrangement uses TRBV24-1 and TRBJ2-3, with 10 nucleotides matching TRBD1. Germline V gene sequence: CDR1 KGHDR, CDR2 SFDVKD. The CDR3 contains 12 residues. V was pared by 10 bases and J by 7 bases, with 4 bases of the junction left unmatched. Here the CDR3 reads CATGDRGYTQYF. The CDR3 DNA reads TGTGCCACAGGGGACAGGGGTTATACGCAGTATTTT.

Remarks on this clonotype: A much larger clone differs by one base, so this may be a read error. The chain links TRBV5-1 to TRBJ2-7; D gene unclear. The CDR3 is 11 amino acids. Germline V gene data show CDR1 as SGHRS and CDR2 as YFSETQ. The CDR3 is CASKGSYGQYF. As DNA, the CDR3 is TGCGCCAGCAAGGGATCCTACGGGCAGTACTTC. Full variable domain (rest looked up from reference TRBV5-1 and TRBJ2-7): KAGVTQTPRYLIKTRGQQVTLSCSPISGHRSVSWYQQTPGQGLQFLFEYFSETQRNKGNFPGRFSGRQFSNSRSEMNVSTLELGDSALYLCASKGSYGQYFGPGTRLTVT.

Worth noting for this clonotype: A read error may explain this, as a much larger clone is one base away. The chain couples TRBV27 to TRBJ1-5; D possibly corresponds to TRBD1 (5 bases). The length of the CDR3 is 15 residues. V lost 1 base and J 0 bases, leaving 7 bases between the germline ends. Per the germline V gene, CDR1 is MNHEY and CDR2 is SMNVEV (reference sequence). The CDR3 spells CASSLWGYSNQPQHF. CDR3 DNA sequence: TGTGCCAGCAGTTTATGGGGCTATAGCAATCAGCCCCAGCATTTT.

This clonotype was counted ten times or more. The chain has TRBV11-1 and TRBJ2-7; weak D call: TRBD2 (6 bases). The CDR3 has 15 amino acids. In germline, CDR1 is SGHAT, CDR2 FQDESV (reference sequence). Trimming took off 3 bases at V and 3 bases at J, with 15 bases between the two ends. CDR3 coding DNA: TGTGCCAGCAGCTTCGCGCGGAGGAGGGACTACGAGCAGTACTTC. This translates into CASSFARRRDYEQYF.

This clonotype occurred many times. This sequence joins TRBV3-1 and TRBJ1-1; the match to TRBD1 covers 11 bases. Germline V gene sequence: CDR1 LGHDT, CDR2 YNNKEL (reference sequence). The CDR3 runs 15 residues. V lost 1 base and J lost 6; bases outside the gene matches: 4. CDR3 in amino acids: CASSQGDRGFAEAFF. The CDR3 DNA sequence: TGTGCCAGCAGCCAAGGGGACAGGGGGTTCGCTGAAGCTTTCTTT.

The V gene is TRBV14, the J gene TRBJ2-7, with D perhaps TRBD1 or TRBD2 (5 bases each). The CDR3 length is 13 residues. The germline V gene encodes CDR1 SGHDN and CDR2 FVKESK. V was cut by 3 bases and J by 3 bases, with 9 bases left in between. The CDR3 protein is CASSQGVGYEQYF. CDR3 coding DNA: TGTGCCAGCAGCCAGGGGGTAGGCTACGAGCAGTACTTC.

The chain is built from TRBV12-3 or TRBV12-4 and TRBJ2-7; 8 bases fit TRBD1. CDR3 length: 13 amino acids. V was clipped by 6 bases and J by 5 bases; unmatched bases: 6. CDR3 in amino acids: CASRRTGFDEQYF. The DNA of the CDR3 is TGTGCCAGCAGAAGGACAGGGTTCGACGAGCAGTACTTC.

This clonotype was observed at least ten times. The chain carries TRBV6-2 or TRBV6-3 and TRBJ1-1; D remains unclear. CDR1 MNHEY and CDR2 SVGEGT come from the germline V gene. V was clipped by 4 bases and J by 0 bases, with 3 bases between them. CDR3 length: 12 amino acids. CDR3 sequence reads: CASSWMNTEAFF. In nucleotides, the CDR3 is TGTGCCAGCAGTTGGATGAACACTGAAGCTTTCTTT.

The V and J genes are TRBV11-3 and TRBJ2-5, with 9 positions matching TRBD2. Germline CDR1 SGHNT, CDR2 YENEEA. The CDR3 is 15 residues long. V lost 5 bases to trimming and J lost 4 bases; unmatched junction nucleotides: 8. The CDR3 here is CASSPGLARTETQYF. CDR3 nucleotides: TGTGCCAGCAGCCCGGGACTAGCAAGGACAGAGACCCAGTACTTC.

This clonotype showed up many times. The chain joins TRBV11-2 to TRBJ1-1; D might be TRBD1 (6 bases). V lost 2 bases, J lost 1 base, and 8 bases lay in between. The length of the CDR3 is 14 residues. Germline V gene lookup returns CDR1 SGHAT and CDR2 FQNNGV. CDR3 in DNA: TGTGCCAGCAGCTTAACAGGGTCGAACACTGAAGCTTTCTTT. Translated, it gives CASSLTGSNTEAFF.

For this clonotype: A single base is all that separates this from a far larger clone, so a read error is likely. The V call is TRBV2, the J call TRBJ2-5; 10 bases fit TRBD2. V was clipped by 6 bases and J by 11 bases; unmatched bases: 15. The CDR3 covers 15 residues. Germline values: CDR1 SNHLY, CDR2 FYNNEI. CDR3 DNA: TGTGCCAGCAGCTTTCTAGCGGGGGAAGTCCAGGAGCAGTACTTC. It codes for CASSFLAGEVQEQYF.

The V call is TRBV30, the J call TRBJ1-6; TRBD1 matches at 8 bases. CDR3 length: 13 residues. With V trimmed by 7 bases and J by 10 bases, 9 bases remained unmatched. The germline CDR1 and CDR2 sequences are GTSNPN and SVGIG (reference sequence). The CDR3 is CASERTGTSPLHF. The CDR3 bases are TGTGCCTCCGAAAGGACAGGGACCTCACCCCTCCACTTT. The full variable domain, its missing parts supplied by reference TRBV30 and TRBJ1-6, is SQTIHQWPATLVQPVGSPLSLECTVEGTSNPNLYWYRQAAGRGLQLLFYSVGIGQISSEVPQNLSASRPQDRQFILSSKKLLLSDSGFYLCASERTGTSPLHFGNGTRLTVT.

There are many counts of this clonotype. This rearrangement joins TRBV6-2 or TRBV6-3 to TRBJ2-7; D may be TRBD2 (5 bases). The CDR3 has 12 amino acids. Looked up from germline, CDR1 is MNHEY and CDR2 is SVGEGT. V was pared by 11 bases and J by 6 bases, with 17 bases between. CDR3 in DNA: TGTGCCGTCCGGGATCCAAACTTCGAGCAGTACTTC. Its translation: CAVRDPNFEQYF.

This clonotype was counted ten times or more. This rearrangement joins TRBV7-2 to TRBJ2-7; D not resolved. Trimming removed 6 bases from V and 5 bases from J, with 8 bases in between. Germline V gene sequence: CDR1 SGHTA, CDR2 FQGNSA. The CDR3 consists of 11 residues. The CDR3 bases are TGTGCCAGCAGTCCAGGTGACGAGCAGTACTTC. Protein: CASSPGDEQYF. Using reference TRBV7-2 and TRBJ2-7 for the parts outside the CDR3, the full variable domain is GAGVSQSPSNKVTEKGKDVELRCDPISGHTALYWYRQSLGQGLEFLIYFQGNSAPDKSGLPSDRFSAERTGGSVSTLTIQRTQQEDSAVYLCASSPGDEQYFGPGTRLTVT.

This clonotype was counted many times. The chain links TRBV11-1 to TRBJ2-6; 8 nucleotides line up with TRBD2. The V gene end was trimmed by 3 bases and the J gene end by 4 bases; junction bases not matched to a gene: 8. The CDR3 sequence is 17 residues long. Germline V gene lookup returns CDR1 SGHAT and CDR2 FQDESV (reference sequence). The DNA for the CDR3 is TGTGCCAGCAGCTTGGGTCAGGGACTAGGGGGGGCCAACGTCCTGACTTTC. Translation gives CASSLGQGLGGANVLTF.

In its sample, this clonotype was seen many times. This chain links TRBV10-3 with TRBJ2-1; TRBD2 agrees at 11 bases. The V and J ends lost 3 bases and 5 bases, in that order; junction bases with no gene match: 9. Germline CDR1 is ENHRY and CDR2 is SYGVKD. This CDR3 has 17 residues. The CDR3 DNA follows: TGTGCCATCAGTGAACCCGATCTAGCGGGGGGCCACAATGAGCAGTTCTTC. It codes for CAISEPDLAGGHNEQFF.

This clonotype was found many times. This chain connects TRBV20-1 to TRBJ1-5, with D possibly TRBD1 on 6 matching bases. Germline loops: CDR1 DFQATT, CDR2 SNEGSKA (reference sequence). The CDR3 runs to 14 residues. The V end was cut by 7 bases, the J end by 0 bases, with 13 bases between. The CDR3 DNA reads as TGCAGTGTGCGGACAGATTATAGCAATCAGCCCCAGCATTTT. Translated, it gives CSVRTDYSNQPQHF.

At least ten counts were recorded for this clonotype. The gene calls are TRBV5-4 and TRBJ2-1; 7 bases are a match to TRBD2. The CDR3 totals 16 residues. CDR1 and CDR2 (germline): SGHNT, YYREEE (reference sequence). After removal of 5 bases from V and 7 bases from J, the junction contained 15 bases not matched to a gene. DNA for the CDR3: TGTGCCAGCAGTCCCCCCGGCCCCGTCGGGGGGAATGAGCAGTTCTTC. It translates to CASSPPGPVGGNEQFF.